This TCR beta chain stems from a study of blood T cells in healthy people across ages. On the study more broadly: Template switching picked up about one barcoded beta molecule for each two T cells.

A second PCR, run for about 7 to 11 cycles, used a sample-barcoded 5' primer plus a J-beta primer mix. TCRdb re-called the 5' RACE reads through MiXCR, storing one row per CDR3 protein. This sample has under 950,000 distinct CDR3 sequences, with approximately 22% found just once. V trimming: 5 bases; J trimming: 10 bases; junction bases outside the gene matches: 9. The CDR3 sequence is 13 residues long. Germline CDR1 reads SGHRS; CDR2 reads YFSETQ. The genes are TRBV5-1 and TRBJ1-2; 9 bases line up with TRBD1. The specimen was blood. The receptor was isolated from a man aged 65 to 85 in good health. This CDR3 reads CASRRTGESFYTF. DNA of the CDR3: TGCGCCAGCAGACGGACAGGGGAAAGTTTCTACACCTTC.